Listed below are T cell receptor beta chains from one sample, sequenced in a study of PD-1 blockade in classical Hodgkin lymphoma. Method: immunoSEQ multiplex PCR; TCRdb's copy keeps in-frame clones and lacks some. The sample lists fewer than 7,500 clones; about 62% were seen once. The sample here was CD8+ T cells from blood, taken before the fourth cycle of nivolumab. Receptor source: a human donor with classical Hodgkin lymphoma. The CDR3 runs from the conserved cysteine through the conserved F or W. The order of the fields is D gene, V gene, clone size, J gene, CDR3 protein, CDR3 DNA. D genes are given only for firm matches. Expanded clones get a size class; other rows say once, few or many, or leave the size out.

>TRBD1|TRBV6-1|few|TRBJ1-6
CASSDRGRQGHSPLHF
TGTGCCAGCAGTGACCGGGGGCGACAGGGCCATTCACCCCTCCACTTT
>TRBD2|TRBV11-2|.|TRBJ2-7
CASSESLAGAVEQYF
TGTGCCAGCAGCGAATCACTAGCGGGAGCAGTCGAGCAGTACTTC
>TRBD2|TRBV5-5|.|TRBJ2-2
CASSLVPAGGETGELFF
TGTGCCAGCAGCTTGGTTCCAGCGGGAGGTGAAACCGGGGAGCTGTTTTTT
>.|TRBV9|.|TRBJ2-7
CASSVGVGANYEQYF
TGTGCCAGCAGCGTAGGAGTGGGGGCGAACTACGAGCAGTACTTC
>.|TRBV9|.|TRBJ2-1
CASSPHRTQMNEQFF
TGTGCCAGCAGCCCCCACCGGACTCAAATGAATGAGCAGTTCTTC
>TRBD1|TRBV7-6|.|TRBJ2-3
CASSLAPGTGTLTDTQYF
TGTGCCAGCAGCTTAGCCCCTGGGACAGGAACCCTCACAGATACGCAGTATTTT
>TRBD2|TRBV6-5|.|TRBJ2-2
CASSYSTSGSTGELFF
TGTGCCAGCAGTTACTCGACTAGCGGGAGCACCGGGGAGCTGTTTTTT
>TRBD1|TRBV19|.|TRBJ1-2
CASRGNYGYTF
TGTGCCAGCAGGGGGAACTATGGCTACACCTTC
>TRBD1|TRBV7-9|.|TRBJ2-5
CASSLGGTGIPQETQYF
TGTGCCAGCAGCTTAGGGGGGACAGGGATCCCACAAGAGACCCAGTACTTC
>.|TRBV27|few|TRBJ2-3
CASSLGAGPDTQYF
TGTGCCAGCAGTTTAGGGGCGGGACCAGATACGCAGTATTTT
>.|TRBV2|few|TRBJ1-1
CASSEELLNTEAFF
TGTGCCAGCAGTGAAGAACTCTTGAACACTGAAGCTTTCTTT